A selection of T cell receptor beta chains follows, all from one sample in a study of shared clonotypes between healthy human individuals. Clones were sequenced by immunoSEQ multiplex PCR, and TCRdb holds only the in-frame ones, with some missing. Of about 380,000 clones in the sample, roughly 96% were seen once. Source material: memory CD8+ T cells sorted from blood. The receptors derive from a man in his thirties or forties in good health. Each CDR3 is given without its conserved first and last residue.

v_gene,j_gene,CDR3aa
TRBV5-1,TRBJ2-5,ASSLVPETQY
TRBV27,TRBJ2-7,ASSPGTGGAGQY
TRBV7-8,TRBJ1-1,ASSLLPGAGNTEAF
TRBV29-1,TRBJ2-1,SVDRLAPGGRNEQF
TRBV19,TRBJ2-5,ASSIPGTGRETQY
TRBV4-2,TRBJ1-4,ASTKEGGYDFNEKLF
TRBV4-1,TRBJ1-1,ASSPGLRPVDRARHTEAF
TRBV29-1,TRBJ1-2,SVEGGARGYT
TRBV6-1,TRBJ2-1,ASSELGRAEQF
TRBV5-1,TRBJ2-7,ASSFLGRASGTYEQY
TRBV5-1,TRBJ2-3,ASSLFGSDTQY
TRBV1,TRBJ2-7,TSSQEPDSEQY
TRBV6-5,TRBJ2-7,ASGGGISYEQY
TRBV28,TRBJ2-7,ASSSAVARSSYEQY
TRBV7-6,TRBJ2-3,ASSAVSASGRGTQY
TRBV5-6,TRBJ1-2,ASSLGPVVVGGYT
TRBV21-1,TRBJ1-5,ASSNLQGEGNQPQH